These 20 T cell receptor beta chains share one sample of origin, sequenced in a study of T cells in Graves' hyperthyroidism and ophthalmopathy (dated by TCRdb to the late 2010s). The library relied on multiplex PCR. Instrument on record: Illumina HiSeq 2000. The TCR beta CDR3 regions were amplified from the RNA transcripts. The TCR CDR3 was subjected to a first round of RT-PCR using the HTBI primer set and the Qiagen OneStep RT-PCR kit. TCRdb ran its own pipeline on the public reads, namely fastp trimming at Q25 and MiXCR clone calling, and kept in-frame beta chains. For every CDR3 protein sequence, its rows merge into one entry that carries the most common genes and DNA. The table for this sample lists around 240,000 distinct CDR3 sequences; approximately 14% of them were counted only once. The top ten clonotypes cover roughly 14% of the sample. Material for sequencing was blood. Every receptor here comes from a woman between 40 and 55 years old with Graves' hyperthyroidism that later progressed to Graves' ophthalmopathy.

In its sample, this clonotype was seen many times. In nucleotides, the CDR3 is TGTGCCAGCAGTGAACGGCTAGCGGCCTACGAGCAGTACTTC. This encodes CASSERLAAYEQYF. V gene TRBV6-1 combines with J gene TRBJ2-7; TRBD2 matches at 7 bases. This CDR3 region has 14 residues. The germline V gene encodes CDR1 MNHNS and CDR2 SASEGT. V lost 2 bases to trimming and J lost 2 bases; unmatched junction nucleotides: 3.

This clonotype was seen repeatedly, ten times or more. The chain uses TRBV2 and TRBJ2-1, with 8 positions matching TRBD2. The junction had 6 bases not matched to a gene; V was cut back by 6 bases and J by 2 bases. The V gene's germline CDR1 is SNHLY and CDR2 FYNNEI. This CDR3 has 15 residues. CDR3 region: CASRGMRGAYNEQFF. The CDR3 DNA follows: TGTGCCAGCAGGGGGATGCGGGGGGCCTACAATGAGCAGTTCTTC.

This clonotype was seen at least ten times. The chain recombines TRBV28 with TRBJ2-5; 10 bases map to TRBD2. The length of the CDR3 is 14 residues. Looked up from germline, CDR1 is MDHEN and CDR2 is SYDVKM. The V gene end was trimmed by 3 bases and the J gene end by 5 bases; junction bases not matched to a gene: 3. The CDR3 protein is CASSLASGSETQYF. The CDR3 nucleotides are TGTGCCAGCAGTTTGGCTAGCGGGAGTGAGACCCAGTACTTC.

The table lists this clonotype with many counts. V usage is TRBV19 and J usage is TRBJ2-7; 8 nucleotides match TRBD1. V trimming: 5 bases; J trimming: 5 bases; junction bases outside the gene matches: 8. Germline values: CDR1 LNHDA, CDR2 SQIVND (reference sequence). The CDR3 totals 14 residues. CDR3 coding DNA: TGTGCCAGTAGTCTCCGACAGGGGTTGCACGAGCAGTACTTC. Amino acid sequence: CASSLRQGLHEQYF.

This clonotype was seen repeatedly, ten times or more. The V gene is TRBV5-1, the J gene TRBJ2-2; D is unclear. Germline CDR1 and CDR2: SGHRS and YFSETQ. V was shortened by 4 bases and J by 1 base, with 11 bases between the two germline ends. The length of the CDR3 is 15 residues. CDR3 protein: CASSPLSQNTGELFF. DNA for the CDR3: TGCGCCAGCAGCCCGCTGTCACAGAACACCGGGGAGCTGTTTTTT. Full variable domain (remainder filled in from reference TRBV5-1 and TRBJ2-2): KAGVTQTPRYLIKTRGQQVTLSCSPISGHRSVSWYQQTPGQGLQFLFEYFSETQRNKGNFPGRFSGRQFSNSRSEMNVSTLELGDSALYLCASSPLSQNTGELFFGEGSRLTVL.

This clonotype was counted at least ten times. The J gene is TRBJ1-4, the V gene TRBV28; D not certain. Trimming took off 3 bases at V and 0 bases at J, with 8 bases between the two ends. Germline V CDR1 and CDR2: MDHEN, SYDVKM. CDR3 length: 15 residues. CDR3 nucleotides: TGTGCCAGCAGTTTTGGCAGTGCAACTAATGAAAAACTGTTTTTT. Amino acids: CASSFGSATNEKLFF.

The chain combines TRBV19 with TRBJ2-2; maybe TRBD2 (5 bases). This CDR3 region has 13 residues. Germline CDR1 is LNHDA and CDR2 is SQIVND (reference sequence). V was trimmed by 0 bases and J by 6 bases, leaving 5 bases between them. For the CDR3, the DNA is TGTGCCAGTAGTATAGAGAGGGCCGGGGAGCTGTTTTTT. This encodes CASSIERAGELFF. Complete variable domain (other parts from reference TRBV19 and TRBJ2-2): DGGITQSPKYLFRKEGQNVTLSCEQNLNHDAMYWYRQDPGQGLRLIYYSQIVNDFQKGDIAEGYSVSREKKESFPLTVTSAQKNPTAFYLCASSIERAGELFFGEGSRLTVL.

The J gene is TRBJ2-1, the V gene TRBV5-1; possibly TRBD2 for D (5 bases). CDR3 length: 16 residues. Per germline, CDR1 SGHRS and CDR2 YFSETQ. The V end was cut by 3 bases, the J end by 1 base, with 14 bases between. The CDR3 nucleotides are TGCGCCAGCAGCTCACCGGAACTAGGGTCCTACAATGAGCAGTTCTTC. Amino acids: CASSSPELGSYNEQFF.

This clonotype showed up just a few times. This chain connects TRBV7-8 to TRBJ1-2; unclear D gene. The CDR3 sequence is 15 residues long. Germline loops: CDR1 SGHVS, CDR2 FQNEAQ. Trimming removed 1 base from V and 0 bases from J, with 9 bases in between. The CDR3 sequence is CASSLGQVSNYGYTF. DNA of the CDR3: TGTGCCAGCAGCTTAGGGCAGGTCTCTAACTATGGCTACACCTTC.

The chain employs TRBV5-1 and TRBJ2-7, with D maybe TRBD2 (5 bases). Germline-derived CDR1 and CDR2 are SGHRS and YFSETQ. This CDR3 contains 13 residues. The germline V and J ends were trimmed by 3 bases and 7 bases, with 14 bases remaining between them. DNA of the CDR3: TGCGCCAGCAGCTCTGGACCGGACTTGGAGCAGTACTTC. Translation: CASSSGPDLEQYF.

This clonotype occurred many times. This CDR3 reads CASSYQGEETQYF. CDR3 coding DNA: TGCGCCAGCAGCTACCAGGGGGAAGAGACCCAGTACTTC. The gene calls are TRBV5-1 and TRBJ2-5; 7 bases are a match to TRBD1. This CDR3 is built from 13 residues. Germline V gene sequence: CDR1 SGHRS, CDR2 YFSETQ. Germline trimming cut 3 bases from V and 3 bases from J; bases unmatched to any gene: 2.

This clonotype was seen many times. The CDR3 sequence: CASVDRDLGEQFF. The CDR3, as DNA: TGTGCCAGCGTGGACAGGGACCTAGGGGAGCAGTTCTTC. The chain uses TRBV12-3 or TRBV12-4 and TRBJ2-1; 8 bases match TRBD1. The V and J ends lost 8 bases and 10 bases, in that order; junction bases with no gene match: 10. The CDR3 sequence is 13 residues long.

This clonotype was recorded at least ten times. The CDR3 protein is CASSDLPGTYQETQYF. DNA of the CDR3: TGTGCCAGCAGTGACCTCCCAGGGACCTACCAAGAGACCCAGTACTTC. The J gene is TRBJ2-5, the V gene TRBV2, with D perhaps matching TRBD1 or TRBD2 (5 bases each). The V and J ends lost 3 bases and 0 bases respectively, with 14 bases between them. The CDR3 loop spans 16 amino acids. The V gene's germline CDR1 is SNHLY and CDR2 FYNNEI.

This clonotype occurred a few times. The V and J genes are TRBV6-1 and TRBJ1-2; 11 nucleotides align to TRBD1. From germline, CDR1 is MNHNS and CDR2 SASEGT. The CDR3 is 17 residues long. V gave up 2 bases and J gave up 1 base; unmatched junction bases: 6. The CDR3: CASSEMGGQGVNYGYTF. The CDR3 bases are TGTGCCAGCAGTGAAATGGGGGGACAGGGGGTTAACTATGGCTACACCTTC.

This clonotype showed up many times. This chain links TRBV29-1 with TRBJ1-1, with TRBD1 matching 8 bases. Germline loops: CDR1 SQVTM, CDR2 ANQGSEA. V was pared by 6 bases and J by 4 bases, with 16 bases of the junction left unmatched. The CDR3 is 16 amino acids. CDR3 sequence: CSVYKTGAVGGTEAFF. The DNA for the CDR3 is TGCAGCGTGTACAAGACAGGGGCCGTTGGGGGCACTGAAGCTTTCTTT.

This clonotype was picked up many times. This sequence joins TRBV7-8 and TRBJ1-6, with TRBD1 matching 8 bases. The CDR3 loop spans 14 amino acids. CDR1 is SGHVS and CDR2 is FQNEAQ in the germline V gene. The V segment lost 3 bases and the J segment 10 bases; nucleotides outside the gene matches: 5. The CDR3 sequence is CASSLWDRRSPLHF. CDR3 sequence (DNA): TGTGCCAGCAGCTTGTGGGACAGGAGATCACCCCTCCACTTT.

This clonotype was picked up many times. J is TRBJ2-3 and V is TRBV14, with D tentatively TRBD2 (6 bases). In germline, CDR1 is SGHDN, CDR2 FVKESK. Deletions cut 1 base from V and 0 bases from J, with 11 bases between. The CDR3 runs 16 residues. The CDR3 nucleotides are TGTGCCAGCAGCCAAGGTCGAGGAGGGAGCACAGATACGCAGTATTTT. It yields the protein CASSQGRGGSTDTQYF. The full variable domain, rest sourced from reference TRBV14 and TRBJ2-3, is EAGVTQFPSHSVIEKGQTVTLRCDPISGHDNLYWYRRVMGKEIKFLLHFVKESKQDESGMPNNRFLAERTGGTYSTLKVQPAELEDSGVYFCASSQGRGGSTDTQYFGPGTRLTVL.

This clonotype was counted at least ten times. The J gene is TRBJ1-1, the V gene TRBV18, with unresolved D. The CDR3 has 16 amino acids. Deletions cut 6 bases from V and 0 bases from J, with 17 bases between. Germline CDR1 and CDR2: KGHSH and LQKENI. The CDR3, as DNA: TGTGCCAGCTCTACACAGTTTGGGAACATGAACACTGAAGCTTTCTTT. Its protein product is CASSTQFGNMNTEAFF.

The chain combines TRBV4-1 with TRBJ2-2, with a possible D match to TRBD2 (5 bases). CDR3 length: 14 residues. V was shortened by 2 bases and J by 6 bases, with 10 bases between the two germline ends. Germline loops: CDR1 MGHRA, CDR2 YSYEKL. CDR3: CASSQLRGPGELFF. CDR3 sequence (DNA): TGCGCCAGCAGCCAACTCCGAGGGCCCGGGGAGCTGTTTTTT.

This clonotype came up a few times. The chain links TRBV7-3 to TRBJ2-3; TRBD1 matches 8 bases. Germline CDR1 is SGHTA and CDR2 is FQGTGA. V gave up 1 base and J gave up 7 bases; unmatched junction bases: 7. This CDR3 contains 15 residues. The DNA of the CDR3 is TGTGCCAGCAGCTTAAGTGGGACAGGTTTTAATACGCAGTATTTT. The encoded protein is CASSLSGTGFNTQYF.